This T cell receptor (beta chain) comes out of a study of T cell responses to AZD1222 COVID-19 vaccine. This clone was found once. Sequenced by immunoSEQ multiplex PCR; TCRdb stores in-frame clones only, minus some. The table has approximately 67,000 clones, 80% to 90% seen once; the top ten hold approximately 30%. Pooled in the analysis were second doses at about 4 or about 12 weeks. Germline-derived CDR1 and CDR2 are SGHAT and FQNNGV. V was cut by 4 bases and J by 5 bases, with 3 bases left in between. The CDR3 sequence is 11 residues long. The chain joins TRBV11-2 to TRBJ2-4; D is unresolved. The specimen was peripheral blood, collected 28 days after the second AZD1222 dose. The receptor comes from an adult who received the AZD1222 COVID-19 vaccine. This CDR3 reads CASSSENIQYF. The CDR3 nucleotides read TGTGCCAGCAGCTCAGAAAACATTCAGTACTTC.